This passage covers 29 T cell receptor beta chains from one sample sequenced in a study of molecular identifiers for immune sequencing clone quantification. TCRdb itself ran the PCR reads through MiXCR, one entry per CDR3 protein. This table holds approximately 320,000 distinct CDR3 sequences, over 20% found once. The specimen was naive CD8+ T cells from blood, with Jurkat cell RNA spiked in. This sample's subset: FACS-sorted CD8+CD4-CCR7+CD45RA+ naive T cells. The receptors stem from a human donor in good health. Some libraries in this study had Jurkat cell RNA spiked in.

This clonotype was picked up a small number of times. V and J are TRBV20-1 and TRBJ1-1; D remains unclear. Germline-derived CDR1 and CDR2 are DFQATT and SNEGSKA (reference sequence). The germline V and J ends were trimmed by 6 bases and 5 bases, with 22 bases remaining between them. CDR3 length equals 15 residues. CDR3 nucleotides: TGCAGTGCCCGGGAGGACCTCAATGGGAGAACTGAAGCTTTCTTT. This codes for CSAREDLNGRTEAFF.

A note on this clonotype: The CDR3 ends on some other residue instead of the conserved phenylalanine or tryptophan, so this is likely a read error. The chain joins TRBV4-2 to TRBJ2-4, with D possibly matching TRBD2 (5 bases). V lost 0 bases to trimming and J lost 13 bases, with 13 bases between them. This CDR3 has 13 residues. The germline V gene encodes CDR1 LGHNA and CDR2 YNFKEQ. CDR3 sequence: CASSQDRAEEQYI. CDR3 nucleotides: TGTGCCAGCAGCCAAGATAGAGCGGAGGAACAGTACATC.

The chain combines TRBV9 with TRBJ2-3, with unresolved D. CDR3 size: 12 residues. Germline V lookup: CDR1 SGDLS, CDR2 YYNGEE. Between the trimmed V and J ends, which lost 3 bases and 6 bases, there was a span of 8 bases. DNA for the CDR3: TGTGCCAGCAGCGAAGCCCCGGATACGCAGTATTTT. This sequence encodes CASSEAPDTQYF.

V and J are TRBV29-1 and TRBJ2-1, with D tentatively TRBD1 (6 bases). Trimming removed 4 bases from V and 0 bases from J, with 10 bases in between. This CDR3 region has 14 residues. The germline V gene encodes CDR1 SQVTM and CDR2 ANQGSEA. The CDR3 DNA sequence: TGCAGCGTTGGGGACACGAGCTCCTACAATGAGCAGTTCTTC. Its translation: CSVGDTSSYNEQFF.

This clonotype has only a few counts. The DNA of the CDR3 is TGTGCCAGTATTGACCCCCGGTACGGGGGGGCCCAGCCCCAGCATTTT. This translates into CASIDPRYGGAQPQHF. V is TRBV19 and J is TRBJ1-5, with D possibly matching TRBD1 (6 bases). Per the germline V gene, CDR1 is LNHDA and CDR2 is SQIVND (reference sequence). Trimming left V 7 bases short and J 7 bases short, with 23 bases between. CDR3 length: 16 residues.

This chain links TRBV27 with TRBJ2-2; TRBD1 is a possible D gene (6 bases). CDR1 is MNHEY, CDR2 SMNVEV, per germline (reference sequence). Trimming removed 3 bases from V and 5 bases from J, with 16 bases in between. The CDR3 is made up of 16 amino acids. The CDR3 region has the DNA TGTGCCAGCAGTTTTTCAACGACAGGATGGACCGGGGAGCTGTTTTTT. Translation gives CASSFSTTGWTGELFF.

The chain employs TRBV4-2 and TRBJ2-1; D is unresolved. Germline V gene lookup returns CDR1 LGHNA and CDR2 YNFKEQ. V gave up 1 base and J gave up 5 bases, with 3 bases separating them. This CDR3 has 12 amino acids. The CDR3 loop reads CASSQANNEQFF. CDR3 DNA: TGTGCCAGCAGCCAAGCTAACAATGAGCAGTTCTTC.

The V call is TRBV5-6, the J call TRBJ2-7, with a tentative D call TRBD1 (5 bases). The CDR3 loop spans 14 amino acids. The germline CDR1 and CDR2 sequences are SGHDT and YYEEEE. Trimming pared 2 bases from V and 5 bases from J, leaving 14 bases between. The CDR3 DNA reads TGTGCCAGCAGCTTCGGGTCAGGGTCCGACGAGCAGTACTTC. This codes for CASSFGSGSDEQYF.

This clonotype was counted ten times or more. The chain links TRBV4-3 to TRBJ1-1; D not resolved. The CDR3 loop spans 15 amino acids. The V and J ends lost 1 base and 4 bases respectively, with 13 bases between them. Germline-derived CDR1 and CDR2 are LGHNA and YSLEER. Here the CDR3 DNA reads TGCGCCAGCAGCCAAGGGTCTGGTTGGCTCACTGAAGCTTTCTTT. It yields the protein CASSQGSGWLTEAFF.

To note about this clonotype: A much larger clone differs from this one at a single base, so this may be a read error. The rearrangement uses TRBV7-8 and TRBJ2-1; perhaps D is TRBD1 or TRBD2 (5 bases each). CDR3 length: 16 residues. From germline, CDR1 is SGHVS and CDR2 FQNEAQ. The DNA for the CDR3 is TGTCCCAGCATCCCTACTCGGGGCAGCTCCTACAATGAGCAGTTCTTC. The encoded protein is CPSIPTRGSSYNEQFF.

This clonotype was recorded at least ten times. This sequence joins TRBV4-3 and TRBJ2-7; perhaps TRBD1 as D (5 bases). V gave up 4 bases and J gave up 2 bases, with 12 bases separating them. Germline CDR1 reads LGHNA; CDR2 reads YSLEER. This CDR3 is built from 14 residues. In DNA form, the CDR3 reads TGCGCCAGCAGCCCCTGGCTAGGGGCCTACGAGCAGTACTTC. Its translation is CASSPWLGAYEQYF.

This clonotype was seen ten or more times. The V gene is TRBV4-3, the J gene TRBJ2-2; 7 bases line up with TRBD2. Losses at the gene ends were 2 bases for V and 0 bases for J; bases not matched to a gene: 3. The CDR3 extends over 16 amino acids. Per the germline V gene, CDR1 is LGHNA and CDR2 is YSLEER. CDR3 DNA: TGCGCCAGCAGCCAATTTAGCGGGCCGAACACCGGGGAGCTGTTTTTT. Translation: CASSQFSGPNTGELFF.

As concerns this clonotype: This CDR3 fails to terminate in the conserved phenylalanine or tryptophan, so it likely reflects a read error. The CDR3, as DNA: TGTGCCAGTAAACCCGACAGGGACCAGTTGGCCCAAGAGACCCAGTACATC. The encoded protein is CASKPDRDQLAQETQYI. The V gene is TRBV19, the J gene TRBJ2-5; 7 bases line up with TRBD1. J was trimmed by 1 base and V by 7 bases; bases with no gene match: 15. This CDR3 is built from 17 residues. Germline V gene lookup returns CDR1 LNHDA and CDR2 SQIVND (reference sequence).

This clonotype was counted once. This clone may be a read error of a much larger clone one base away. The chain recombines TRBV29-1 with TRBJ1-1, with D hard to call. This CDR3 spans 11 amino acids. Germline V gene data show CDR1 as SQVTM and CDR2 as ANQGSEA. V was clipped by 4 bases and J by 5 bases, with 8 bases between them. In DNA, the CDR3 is TGCAGCGTTGGTGAGTGGACTGAAGCTTTCTTT. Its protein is CSVGEWTEAFF.

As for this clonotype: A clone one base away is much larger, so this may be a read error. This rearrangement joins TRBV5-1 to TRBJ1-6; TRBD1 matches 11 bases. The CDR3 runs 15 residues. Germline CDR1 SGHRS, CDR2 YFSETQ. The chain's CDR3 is CGSSEGTGGNSPLHF. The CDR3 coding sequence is TGCGGCAGCAGCGAAGGGACAGGGGGTAATTCACCCCTCCACTTT.

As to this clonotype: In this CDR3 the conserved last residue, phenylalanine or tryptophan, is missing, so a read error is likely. This CDR3 is CASRGAVNGEQYS. The CDR3 DNA reads as TGTGCCAGCAGGGGGGCAGTTAATGGCGAGCAGTACTCC. The V call is TRBV25-1, the J call TRBJ2-7; D possibly corresponds to TRBD1 (6 bases). The V end was cut by 6 bases, the J end by 6 bases, with 15 bases between. The CDR3 is 13 amino acids. CDR1 is MGHDK and CDR2 is SYGVNS in the germline V gene.

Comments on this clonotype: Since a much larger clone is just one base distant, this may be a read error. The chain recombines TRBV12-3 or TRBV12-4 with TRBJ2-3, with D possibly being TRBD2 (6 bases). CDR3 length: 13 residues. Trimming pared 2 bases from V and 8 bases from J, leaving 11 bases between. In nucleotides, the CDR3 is TGTGCCAGCAGTTTATCGGGAGAGGGTACGCAGTATTTT. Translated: CASSLSGEGTQYF.

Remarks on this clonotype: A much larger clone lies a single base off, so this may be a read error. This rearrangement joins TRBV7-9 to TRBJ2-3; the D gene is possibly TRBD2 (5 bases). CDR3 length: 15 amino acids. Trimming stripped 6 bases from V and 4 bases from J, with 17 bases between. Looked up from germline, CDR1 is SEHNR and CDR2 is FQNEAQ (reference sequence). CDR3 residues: CASSFVGEVPDTQYF. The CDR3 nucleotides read TGTGCCAGCAGTTTTGTGGGAGAGGTTCCAGATACGCAGTATTTT.

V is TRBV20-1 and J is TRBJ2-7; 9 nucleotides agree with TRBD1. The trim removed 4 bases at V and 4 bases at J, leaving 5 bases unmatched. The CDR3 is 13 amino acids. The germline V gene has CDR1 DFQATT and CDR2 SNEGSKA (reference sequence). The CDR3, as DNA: TGCAGTGCTACGGGACAGGGATCGTACGAGCAGTACTTC. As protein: CSATGQGSYEQYF.

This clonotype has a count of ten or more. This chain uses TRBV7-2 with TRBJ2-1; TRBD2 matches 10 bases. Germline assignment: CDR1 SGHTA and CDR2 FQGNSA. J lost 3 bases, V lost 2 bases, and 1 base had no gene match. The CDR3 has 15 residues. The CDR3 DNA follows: TGTGCCAGCAGCTTAAGCGGGGGGGGCTACAATGAGCAGTTCTTC. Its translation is CASSLSGGGYNEQFF.

The CDR3 protein is CASSLGQELSGANVLTF. The CDR3 DNA reads as TGTGCCAGCAGCCTAGGACAGGAACTCTCTGGGGCCAACGTCCTGACTTTC. The chain combines TRBV9 with TRBJ2-6; TRBD1 aligns across 7 bases. Germline assignment: CDR1 SGDLS and CDR2 YYNGEE. V dropped 4 bases and J dropped 0; count of bases not matched to a gene: 7. CDR3 size: 17 residues.

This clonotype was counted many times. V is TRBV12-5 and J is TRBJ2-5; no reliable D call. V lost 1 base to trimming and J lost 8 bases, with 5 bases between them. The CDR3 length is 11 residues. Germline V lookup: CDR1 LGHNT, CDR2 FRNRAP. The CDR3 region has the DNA TGTGCTAGTGGTTTGGGCCTAACCCAGTACTTC. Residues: CASGLGLTQYF.

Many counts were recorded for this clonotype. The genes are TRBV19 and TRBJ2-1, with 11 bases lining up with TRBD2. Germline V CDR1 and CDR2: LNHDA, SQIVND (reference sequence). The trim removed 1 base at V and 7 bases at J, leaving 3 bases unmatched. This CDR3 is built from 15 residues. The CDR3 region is CASSIGTSGGNEQFF. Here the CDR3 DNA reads TGTGCCAGTAGTATAGGTACTAGCGGGGGAAATGAGCAGTTCTTC.

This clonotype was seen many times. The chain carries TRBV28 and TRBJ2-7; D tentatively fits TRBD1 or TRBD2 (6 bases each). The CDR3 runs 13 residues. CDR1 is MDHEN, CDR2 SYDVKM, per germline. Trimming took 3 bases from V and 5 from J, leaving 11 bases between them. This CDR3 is CASSFSGGNEQYF. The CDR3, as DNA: TGTGCCAGCAGTTTTTCCGGGGGCAACGAGCAGTACTTC.

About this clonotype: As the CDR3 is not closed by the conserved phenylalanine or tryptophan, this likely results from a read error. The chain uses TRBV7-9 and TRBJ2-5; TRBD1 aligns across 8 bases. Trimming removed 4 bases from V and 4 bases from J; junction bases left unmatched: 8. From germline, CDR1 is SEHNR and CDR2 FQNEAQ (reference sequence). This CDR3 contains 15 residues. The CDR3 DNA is TGTGCCAGCAGCTATGGGACAGGAGCTAGAGAGACCCAGTACCTC. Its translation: CASSYGTGARETQYL.

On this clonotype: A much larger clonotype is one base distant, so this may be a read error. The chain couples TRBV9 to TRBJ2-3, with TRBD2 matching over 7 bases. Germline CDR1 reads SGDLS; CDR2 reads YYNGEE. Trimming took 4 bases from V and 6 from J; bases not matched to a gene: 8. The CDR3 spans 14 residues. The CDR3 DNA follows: TGTGCCAGCAGCAAGCGGGGCAGGTTTGATACGCAGTATTTT. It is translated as CASSKRGRFDTQYF.

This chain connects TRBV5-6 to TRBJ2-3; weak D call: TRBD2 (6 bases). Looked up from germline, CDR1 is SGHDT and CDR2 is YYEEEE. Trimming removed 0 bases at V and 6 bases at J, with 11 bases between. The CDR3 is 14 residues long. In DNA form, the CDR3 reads TGTGCCAGCAGCTTGGAACTAGCTACGGATACGCAGTATTTT. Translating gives CASSLELATDTQYF.

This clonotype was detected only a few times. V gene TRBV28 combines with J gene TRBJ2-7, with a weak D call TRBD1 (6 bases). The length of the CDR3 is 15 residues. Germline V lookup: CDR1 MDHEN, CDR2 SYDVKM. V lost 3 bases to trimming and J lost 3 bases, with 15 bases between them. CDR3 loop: CASSFGVDSDYEQYF. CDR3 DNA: TGTGCCAGCAGTTTCGGGGTGGACAGCGACTACGAGCAGTACTTC.

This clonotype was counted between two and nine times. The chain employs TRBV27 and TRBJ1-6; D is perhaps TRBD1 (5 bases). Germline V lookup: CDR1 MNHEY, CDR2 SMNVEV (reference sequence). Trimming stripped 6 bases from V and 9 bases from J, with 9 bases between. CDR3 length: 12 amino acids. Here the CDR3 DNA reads TGTGCCAGCAGGGGGGAAGGTTCACCCCTCCACTTT. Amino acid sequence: CASRGEGSPLHF.